This is a list of T cell receptor beta chains from one sample in a study of beta chain features in type 1 diabetes. Only in-frame clones appear in the TCRdb table, and some are missing; sequencing was by immunoSEQ multiplex PCR. The sample yields roughly 230,000 clones, over 8.5% seen once. The sample comprised naive CD4+ T cells from blood. These receptors were taken from a woman between 18 and 29 years old in good health. CDR3s include the opening cysteine and the closing phenylalanine or tryptophan. D genes are given only for firm matches. A row's size may be missing; if present it is once, few, many or a size class.

clone size	D gene	V gene	J gene	CDR3 DNA	CDR3 protein
few	TRBD1	TRBV7-8	TRBJ1-6	TGTGCCAGCAGCTTAGCGACAGGGGGCGGCTATAATTCACCCCTCCACTTT	CASSLATGGGYNSPLHF
.	.	TRBV5-5	TRBJ1-2	TGTGCCAGCAGCTTGGGGACTCCCTCTAACTATGGCTACACCTTC	CASSLGTPSNYGYTF
.	.	TRBV5-6	TRBJ1-1	TGTGCCAGCAGCTTTGGACAGACGAGGCTTTTGAACACTGAAGCTTTCTTT	CASSFGQTRLLNTEAFF
few	TRBD2	TRBV5-6	TRBJ2-7	TGTGCCAGCAGCACGACTAGCGGGGGGACCTCCGAGCAGTACTTC	CASSTTSGGTSEQYF
few	.	TRBV2	TRBJ1-2	TGTGCCAGCGGCACAGGGAATGAGTATGGCTACACCTTC	CASGTGNEYGYTF
.	TRBD1	TRBV9	TRBJ1-2	TGTGCCAGCAGCGTAACAGGGGCCAGCTATGGCTACACCTTC	CASSVTGASYGYTF
few	TRBD2	TRBV5-1	TRBJ2-7	TGCGCCAGCAGCTCCGGACTAGCGGAGGCCGTCGAGCAGTACTTC	CASSSGLAEAVEQYF
few	.	TRBV6-1	TRBJ1-5	TGTGCCAGCAGTGAAGCGACATCCAATCAGCCCCAGCATTTT	CASSEATSNQPQHF
.	.	TRBV27	TRBJ2-4	TGTGCCAGCAGTGTACGTGCACCGGGGTCCAAAAACATTCAGTACTTC	CASSVRAPGSKNIQYF
.	TRBD2	TRBV5-6	TRBJ2-3	TGTGCCAGCAGCTTGACAACTAGCGGGACTAGCACAGATACGCAGTATTTT	CASSLTTSGTSTDTQYF
.	TRBD2	TRBV28	TRBJ2-3	TGTGCCAGCAGTTTCGGGGGGAGTCTAACAGATACGCAGTATTTT	CASSFGGSLTDTQYF
few	.	TRBV7-2	TRBJ1-2	TGTGCCAGCAGCTCCTCGGGAGGCGGCTACACCTTC	CASSSSGGGYTF
.	TRBD1	TRBV29-1	TRBJ2-7	TGCAGCGTTGAAGGCCCAAGCACAGGGGCTTTACTTTACGAGCAGTACTTC	CSVEGPSTGALLYEQYF
few	TRBD2	TRBV29-1	TRBJ2-1	TGCAGCGTTGAAAAAGCGGGAGGGGGAAATGAGCAGTTCTTC	CSVEKAGGGNEQFF
.	TRBD2	TRBV29-1	TRBJ2-5	TGCAGCGCTGGTATGGCTGCTAGCGGGAGTGAGACCCAGTACTTC	CSAGMAASGSETQYF
.	.	TRBV6-6	TRBJ1-6	TGTGCCAGCAGCCCGATAGAGGCACCCCTCCACTTT	CASSPIEAPLHF
few	TRBD2	TRBV10-2	TRBJ2-3	TGCGCCAGCAGAGGTAGCGGGACCGGGCCAGATACGCAGTATTTT	CASRGSGTGPDTQYF
few	TRBD1	TRBV30	TRBJ2-7	TGTGCCTGGGCGTCAGGGGGCTCCCTCTACGAGCAGTACTTC	CAWASGGSLYEQYF
few	TRBD1	TRBV18	TRBJ1-6	TGTGCCAGCTCACCGGAGACAGGGGTCAATTCACCCCTCCACTTT	CASSPETGVNSPLHF
.	.	TRBV15	TRBJ1-5	TGTGCCACCAGCAGAGTGGACAGCCCCGGTCAGCCCCAGCATTTT	CATSRVDSPGQPQHF
.	TRBD1	TRBV11-2	TRBJ1-1	TGTGCCAGCAGCGCGGACAGGGGGAGCACTGAAGCTTTCTTT	CASSADRGSTEAFF
few	TRBD1	TRBV19	TRBJ1-2	TGTGCCAGTAGTATGACTCCCGGCAGGGGGCTTCGTGGCTACACCTTC	CASSMTPGRGLRGYTF
many	TRBD2	TRBV5-4	TRBJ2-6	TGTGCCAGCAGCTCCGGGACTAGCGCTGGGGCCAACGTCCTGACTTTC	CASSSGTSAGANVLTF
.	.	TRBV30	TRBJ2-5	TGTGCCTGGAGTATTGGAGGGGAACAGACCCAGTACTTC	CAWSIGGEQTQYF
few	TRBD1	TRBV4-1	TRBJ2-7	TGCGCCAGCAGCGATTGGGGCCAGGGGGCTCGGGAGCAGTACTTC	CASSDWGQGAREQYF
few	.	TRBV5-1	TRBJ2-2	TGCGCCAGCAGCTTGGGACACGTTAACACCGGGGAGCTGTTTTTT	CASSLGHVNTGELFF
.	.	TRBV30	TRBJ2-2	TGTGCCTGGAACAGGGGAGGTACCGGGGAGCTGTTTTTT	CAWNRGGTGELFF
many	TRBD1	TRBV6-5	TRBJ1-2	TGTGCCAGCTCCAACAGGGGCCGCGGCTACACCTTC	CASSNRGRGYTF
few	.	TRBV18	TRBJ1-5	TGTGCCAGCCAGGACCGGCCTCGACAGAATCAGCCCCAGCATTTT	CASQDRPRQNQPQHF
.	.	TRBV15	TRBJ1-6	TGTGCCACCAGCAGAGACGGACTCCGGGATAATTCACCCCTCCACTTT	CATSRDGLRDNSPLHF
few	.	TRBV6-5	TRBJ1-1	TGTGCCAGCAGTTACCTGCCGATACAGAACACTGAAGCTTTCTTT	CASSYLPIQNTEAFF
.	.	TRBV5-8	TRBJ2-7	TGTGCCAGCAGCTTGGCGGGAGTGGCCTACGAGCAGTACTTC	CASSLAGVAYEQYF
.	.	TRBV5-1	TRBJ1-1	TGCGCCAGCACCAATTGGCGGGACCGCACTGAAGCTTTCTTT	CASTNWRDRTEAFF